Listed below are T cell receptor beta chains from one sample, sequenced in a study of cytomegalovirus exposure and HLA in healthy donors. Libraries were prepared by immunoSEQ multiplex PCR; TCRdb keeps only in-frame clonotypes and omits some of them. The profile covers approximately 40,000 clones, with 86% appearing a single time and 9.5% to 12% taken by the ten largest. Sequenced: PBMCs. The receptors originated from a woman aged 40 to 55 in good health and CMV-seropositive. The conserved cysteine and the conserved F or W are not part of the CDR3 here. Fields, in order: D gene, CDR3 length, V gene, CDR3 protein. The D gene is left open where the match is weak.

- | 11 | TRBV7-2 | ASSPRTSGRLF
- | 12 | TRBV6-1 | ASLGGWEGTEAF
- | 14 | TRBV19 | ASSMAEGSTNEKLF
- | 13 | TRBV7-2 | ASSLIPGGNSPLH
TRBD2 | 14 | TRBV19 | ASSPASGGSYNEQF
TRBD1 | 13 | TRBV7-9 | SSSLDGTGVDEQY
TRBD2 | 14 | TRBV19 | ASGTSGTSLTDTQY
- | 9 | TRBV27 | ASRQGNEQF
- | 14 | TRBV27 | ASSSTPYRGNYGYT
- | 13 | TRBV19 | ASSTAGSRFDEQY